A single sample is the source of the 14 T cell receptor beta chains below, sequenced in a study of blood T cell repertoires in COVID-19. Libraries were prepared by immunoSEQ multiplex PCR; TCRdb keeps only in-frame clonotypes and omits some of them. Of approximately 350,000 clones listed, roughly nine tenths were seen once; the top ten hold less than 1.2%. Sequencing was done on a sample of PBMCs or T cells enriched from blood (not recorded which). The receptors were sampled from a young man who had recovered from COVID-19.

The rearrangement uses TRBV4-1 and TRBJ2-1; possibly TRBD2 for D (7 bases). The ends were cut back, 3 bases at V and 6 bases at J, with 18 bases in the middle. The CDR3 has 16 residues. Germline values: CDR1 MGHRA, CDR2 YSYEKL. In DNA, the CDR3 is TGCGCCAGCAGCCAGCTAGAGGGGGAGGGGGTCAATGAGCAGTTCTTC. Amino acids: CASSQLEGEGVNEQFF.

The chain couples TRBV4-1 to TRBJ1-1; D not certain. CDR1 MGHRA and CDR2 YSYEKL come from the germline V gene. The CDR3 has 16 residues. With 1 base removed from V and 10 bases from J, the gap between germline ends came to 22 bases. The CDR3: CASSQVGGMVGNVAFF. CDR3 DNA: TGCGCCAGCAGCCAAGTTGGAGGGATGGTTGGAAATGTAGCTTTCTTT.

This chain links TRBV15 with TRBJ2-7, with 7 bases fitting TRBD2. Germline values: CDR1 LNHNV, CDR2 YYDKDF (reference sequence). The CDR3 has 13 amino acids. V shed 4 bases and J 4 bases; nucleotides not matched to a gene: 4. Here the CDR3 DNA reads TGTGCCACCAGCAACAGCGGGAATTACGAGCAGTACTTC. Translating it yields CATSNSGNYEQYF. The whole variable domain, remainder taken from reference TRBV15 and TRBJ2-7, is DAMVIQNPRYQVTQFGKPVTLSCSQTLNHNVMYWYQQKSSQAPKLLFHYYDKDFNNEADTPDNFQSRRPNTSFCFLDIRSPGLGDTAMYLCATSNSGNYEQYFGPGTRLTVT.

V gene TRBV28 combines with J gene TRBJ2-7, with 12 bases lining up with TRBD2. Germline CDR1 is MDHEN and CDR2 is SYDVKM. Trimming removed 10 bases from V and 7 bases from J; junction bases left unmatched: 11. CDR3 length: 14 residues. The CDR3 loop is CATFRTSGTREQYF. CDR3 in DNA: TGTGCCACTTTTCGGACTAGCGGGACAAGAGAGCAGTACTTC.

This sequence joins TRBV7-2 and TRBJ2-7; 8 bases align to TRBD2. This CDR3 spans 14 amino acids. Germline CDR1 is SGHTA and CDR2 is FQGNSA. The V gene end was trimmed by 0 bases and the J gene end by 4 bases; junction bases not matched to a gene: 2. The CDR3 protein is CASSLASGSYEQYF. CDR3 sequence (DNA): TGTGCCAGCAGCTTAGCCAGCGGGAGTTACGAGCAGTACTTC.

The CDR3 DNA is TGTGCCACCAGTGATTTGGGCGGAGATGAGCAGTTCTTC. Protein: CATSDLGGDEQFF. This rearrangement joins TRBV24-1 to TRBJ2-1, with D uncertain. Trimming pared 0 bases from V and 8 bases from J, leaving 7 bases between. The CDR3 length is 13 residues. Germline V gives CDR1 KGHDR, CDR2 SFDVKD.

V gene TRBV27 combines with J gene TRBJ1-3; maybe TRBD1 (5 bases). Germline-derived CDR1 and CDR2 are MNHEY and SMNVEV (reference sequence). This CDR3 is built from 15 residues. Between the trimmed V and J ends, which lost 5 bases and 3 bases, there was a span of 14 bases. The CDR3 DNA reads as TGTGCCAGCAGTAAGGGCCGGGGGGTTGGAAACACCATATATTTT. Translated: CASSKGRGVGNTIYF.

A few counts support this clone. The chain uses TRBV19 and TRBJ2-7; no reliable D call. Germline CDR1 and CDR2: LNHDA and SQIVND (reference sequence). The CDR3 totals 11 residues. V lost 5 bases and J lost 6, with 8 bases in between. Here the CDR3 reads CASSLFGEQYF. The CDR3 nucleotides read TGTGCCAGTAGTCTTTTCGGCGAGCAGTACTTC.

The chain couples TRBV5-4 to TRBJ2-3; 10 bases are a match to TRBD2. Germline trimming cut 0 bases from V and 5 bases from J; bases unmatched to any gene: 9. The CDR3 runs 17 residues. Germline V gene sequence: CDR1 SGHNT, CDR2 YYREEE (reference sequence). As DNA, the CDR3 is TGTGCCAGCAGCTTGGGGGTGGCTAGCGGGGGAGGAGATACGCAGTATTTT. Its protein product is CASSLGVASGGGDTQYF.

V is TRBV27 and J is TRBJ2-1; perhaps TRBD1 as D (6 bases). Germline assignment: CDR1 MNHEY and CDR2 SMNVEV (reference sequence). Trimming shortened V by 6 bases and J by 2 bases, and 11 bases separated the two germline ends. The CDR3 extends over 14 amino acids. In nucleotides, the CDR3 is TGTGCCAGCAGCCCCAGGGGACCCTACAATGAGCAGTTCTTC. Translated, it gives CASSPRGPYNEQFF.

The V and J genes are TRBV2 and TRBJ2-7; 8 bases line up with TRBD1. Germline trimming cut 1 base from V and 2 bases from J; bases unmatched to any gene: 1. The CDR3 covers 14 residues. The germline gives CDR1 SNHLY, CDR2 FYNNEI. The CDR3 DNA reads as TGTGCCAGCAGTGAAGAGACAGGGGCCTACGAGCAGTACTTC. It encodes CASSEETGAYEQYF.

This rearrangement joins TRBV6-1 to TRBJ2-7; the D gene is possibly TRBD2 (5 bases). From germline, CDR1 is MNHNS and CDR2 SASEGT. The CDR3 is made up of 13 amino acids. The V end was cut by 2 bases, the J end by 6 bases, with 11 bases between. CDR3 residues: CASSELGAGEQYF. The CDR3 DNA reads TGTGCCAGCAGTGAACTAGGTGCGGGCGAGCAGTACTTC.

The chain couples TRBV6-5 to TRBJ1-4, with D possibly being TRBD1 (6 bases). The CDR3 consists of 15 residues. The germline CDR1 and CDR2 sequences are MNHEY and SVGAGI. Trimming removed 8 bases from V and 8 bases from J, with 21 bases in between. DNA of the CDR3: TGTGCCAGCCAATCCCTACAGGGAATAGAGGAAAAACTGTTTTTT. Residues: CASQSLQGIEEKLFF.

CDR3: CASSQDAGRGGEQYF. DNA of the CDR3: TGCGCCAGCAGCCAAGATGCAGGAAGGGGGGGGGAGCAGTACTTC. The V gene is TRBV4-1, the J gene TRBJ2-7, with D perhaps matching TRBD2 (7 bases). The CDR3 is 15 residues long. The germline V gene encodes CDR1 MGHRA and CDR2 YSYEKL. V was cut by 0 bases and J by 7 bases, with 16 bases left in between.